Following are 5 T cell receptor beta chains from one sample sequenced in a study of identical twins. MiXCR, applied by TCRdb to the 5' RACE reads, yields one record per CDR3 protein. Counted here are a few hundred thousand distinct CDR3 sequences, approximately 17% occurring once; the ten biggest clones make up more than 10%. Sequencing input: naive T cells sorted from blood. Source of these receptors: a man aged 50-60 years in good health.

This sequence joins TRBV13 and TRBJ1-2, with 7 nucleotides matching TRBD1. This CDR3 has 14 residues. Germline loops: CDR1 PRHDT, CDR2 FYEKMQ (reference sequence). Losses at the gene ends were 5 bases for V and 8 bases for J; bases not matched to a gene: 11. CDR3 nucleotide sequence: TGTGCCAGCAGCCCCTTTCAGGGGGGTGTCGGCTACACCTTC. This codes for CASSPFQGGVGYTF.

This clonotype was observed a few times. The V and J genes are TRBV12-3 or TRBV12-4 and TRBJ2-5, with D possibly being TRBD1 (5 bases). V lost 3 bases and J 4 bases, leaving 9 bases between the germline ends. CDR3 length equals 13 residues. CDR3 sequence: CASSFQGRETQYF. The CDR3 DNA reads as TGTGCCAGCAGTTTTCAGGGAAGAGAGACCCAGTACTTC.

This clonotype showed up just once. The chain uses TRBV6-2 or TRBV6-3 and TRBJ1-5; no firm D call. Germline V CDR1 and CDR2: MNHEY, SVGEGT. CDR3 length: 14 residues. The V end was cut by 2 bases, the J end by 0 bases, with 5 bases between. Written as DNA, the CDR3 is TGTGCCAGCAGTTACCTTTATAGCAATCAGCCCCAGCATTTT. The encoded protein is CASSYLYSNQPQHF.

The chain recombines TRBV12-3 or TRBV12-4 with TRBJ2-3; D is undetermined. The CDR3 runs to 12 residues. V was pared by 7 bases and J by 0 bases, with 5 bases between. The CDR3 reads CASTPSTDTQYF. For the CDR3, the DNA is TGTGCCAGCACCCCTAGCACAGATACGCAGTATTTT.

The CDR3 DNA reads TGTGCCATCAGTGACGGGACAGGGGCGCGGGGTGAAAAACTGTTTTTT. Amino acids: CAISDGTGARGEKLFF. This chain uses TRBV10-3 with TRBJ1-4, with 10 bases identical to TRBD1. CDR1 and CDR2 from the germline V gene are ENHRY and SYGVKD. V dropped 3 bases and J dropped 7; count of bases not matched to a gene: 8. The CDR3 consists of 16 residues.